The T cell receptor beta chain described here comes from a study of blood T cells in healthy people across ages. About the study: About one barcoded TCR beta cDNA was captured per two T cells.

It was with a sample-barcoded 5' primer and a J-beta primer mix that a second PCR of about 6 to 12 cycles was run. TCRdb reprocessed the 5' RACE reads with MiXCR, giving one entry per CDR3 protein. Of over 1,500,000 distinct CDR3 sequences in the sample, about 50% were seen once. Looked up from germline, CDR1 is MNHEY and CDR2 is SVGAGI. The CDR3 contains 15 residues. Trimming shortened V by 8 bases and J by 3 bases, and 14 bases separated the two germline ends. Healthy Caucasian individuals from Russia aged about 6 to 95 served as donors. Sequenced sample: blood. The source of this sequence is a woman between 40 and 50 years old in good health. J is TRBJ1-6 and V is TRBV6-5; unclear D gene. CDR3 sequence reads: CASGEGVGYNSPLHF. The DNA of the CDR3 is TGTGCCAGCGGAGAGGGAGTAGGCTATAATTCACCCCTCCACTTT.